This T cell receptor (beta chain) is drawn from a study of shared clonotypes between healthy human individuals. Study background: Each donor's CD8 memory used one plate, CD8 naive two, each CD4 subset three.

Trimming took 6 bases from V and 3 from J, leaving 12 bases between them. The CDR3 loop spans 13 amino acids. CDR1 and CDR2 from the germline V gene are MNHNS and SASEGT. Concerning this clone itself: The antigen remains undetermined.

Sequenced by immunoSEQ multiplex PCR; TCRdb stores in-frame clones only, minus some. This sample has 400,000 or so clones; roughly 96% occur once, and the top ten carry approximately 0.32%. Broader study findings: Naive subsets usually exceeded memory subsets in estimated richness. Specimens sampled were limited to blood, with tissue repertoires likely differing.

The TCR sequence derives from a man aged 25-45 years in good health. Input material: memory CD8+ T cells sorted from blood. Subset here: CD45RO+ cells pooled with CCR7-negative TemRA cells. The V and J genes are TRBV6-1 and TRBJ2-7; D is possibly TRBD1 (6 bases). This CDR3 is CASSPGHNYEQYF. The DNA for the CDR3 is TGTGCCAGCAGCCCGGGACATAACTACGAGCAGTACTTC.